Given below is one T cell receptor beta chain in context. Its antigen remains unknown. With 4 bases removed from V and 3 bases from J, the gap between germline ends came to 7 bases. The CDR3 has 12 amino acids. Germline values: CDR1 SGHNT, CDR2 YENEEA. This sample is drawn from a study of siplizumab effects on memory and regulatory T cells. Libraries were prepared by immunoSEQ multiplex PCR; TCRdb keeps only in-frame clonotypes and omits some of them. The sample includes more than 5,500 clones, 36% seen only once; the top ten take about 16%. The cells of the mixed lymphocyte reaction underwent an approximately 6-day coculture at 37°C.

The J gene is TRBJ2-7, the V gene TRBV11-3; D gene ambiguous. This sequence originates from a human donor in good health; the cells came from an allogeneic mixed lymphocyte reaction. The source material was CFSE-low (dividing) CD8+ T cells sorted from an allogeneic mixed lymphocyte reaction. The CDR3 nucleotides are TGTGCCAGCAGCTCCTACCACTACGAGCAGTACTTC. Protein sequence: CASSSYHYEQYF.